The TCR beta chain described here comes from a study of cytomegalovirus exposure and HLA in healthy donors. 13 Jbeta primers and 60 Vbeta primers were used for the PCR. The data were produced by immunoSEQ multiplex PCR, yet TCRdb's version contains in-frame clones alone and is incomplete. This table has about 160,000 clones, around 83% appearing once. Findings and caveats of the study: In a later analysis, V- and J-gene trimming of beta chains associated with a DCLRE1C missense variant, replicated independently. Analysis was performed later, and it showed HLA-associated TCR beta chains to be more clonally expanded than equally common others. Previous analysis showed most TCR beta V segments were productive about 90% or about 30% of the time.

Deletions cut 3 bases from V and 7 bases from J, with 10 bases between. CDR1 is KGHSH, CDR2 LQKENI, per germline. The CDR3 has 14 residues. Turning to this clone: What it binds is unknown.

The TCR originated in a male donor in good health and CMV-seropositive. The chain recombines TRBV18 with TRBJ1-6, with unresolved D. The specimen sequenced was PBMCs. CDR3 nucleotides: TGTGCCAGCTCACCGGGCAGTCACAATTCACCCCTCCACTTT. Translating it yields CASSPGSHNSPLHF.